The sequence of this T cell receptor (beta chain) was determined in a study of identical twins. TCRdb independently ran MiXCR on the 5' RACE reads; one entry per CDR3 protein. The repertoire holds 350,000 to 400,000 distinct CDR3 sequences, with roughly 9% as singletons. The length of the CDR3 is 13 residues. Germline V gene data show CDR1 as SQVTM and CDR2 as ANQGSEA. Trimming took off 1 base at V and 4 bases at J, with 10 bases between the two ends. The sequenced sample consisted of naive T cells sorted from blood. The source of this sequence is a woman aged 45-65 years in good health. The rearrangement joins TRBV29-1 to TRBJ1-1; D gene unclear. The chain's CDR3 is CSVEVTFGTEAFF. Written as DNA, the CDR3 is TGCAGCGTTGAAGTAACATTTGGCACTGAAGCTTTCTTT.